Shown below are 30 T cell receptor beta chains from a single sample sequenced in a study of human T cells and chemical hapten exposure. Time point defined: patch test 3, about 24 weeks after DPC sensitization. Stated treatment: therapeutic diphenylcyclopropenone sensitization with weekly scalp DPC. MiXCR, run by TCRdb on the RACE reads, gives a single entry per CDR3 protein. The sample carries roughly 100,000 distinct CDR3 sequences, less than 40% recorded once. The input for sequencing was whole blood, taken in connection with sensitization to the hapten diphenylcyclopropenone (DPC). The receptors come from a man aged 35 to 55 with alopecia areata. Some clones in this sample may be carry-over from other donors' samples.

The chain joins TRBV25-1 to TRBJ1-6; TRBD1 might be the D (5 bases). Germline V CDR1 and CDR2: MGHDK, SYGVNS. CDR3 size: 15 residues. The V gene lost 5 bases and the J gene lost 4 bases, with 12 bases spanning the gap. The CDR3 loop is CASSWGTLYNSPLHF. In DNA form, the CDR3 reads TGTGCCAGCAGTTGGGGGACCCTTTATAATTCACCCCTCCACTTT.

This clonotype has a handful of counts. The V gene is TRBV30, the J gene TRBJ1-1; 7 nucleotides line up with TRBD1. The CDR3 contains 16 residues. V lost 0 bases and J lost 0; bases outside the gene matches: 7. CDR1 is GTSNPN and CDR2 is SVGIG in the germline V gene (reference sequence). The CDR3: CAWSVGRTGVNTEAFF. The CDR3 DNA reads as TGTGCCTGGAGTGTAGGTCGGACAGGAGTGAACACTGAAGCTTTCTTT.

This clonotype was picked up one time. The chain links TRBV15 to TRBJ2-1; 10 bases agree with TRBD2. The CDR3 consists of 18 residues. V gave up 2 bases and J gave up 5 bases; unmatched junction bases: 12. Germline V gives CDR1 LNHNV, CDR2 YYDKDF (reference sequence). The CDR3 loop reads CATSRRLAGVGGDNEQFF. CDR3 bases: TGTGCCACCAGCAGACGCCTAGCGGGAGTAGGTGGGGACAATGAGCAGTTCTTC.

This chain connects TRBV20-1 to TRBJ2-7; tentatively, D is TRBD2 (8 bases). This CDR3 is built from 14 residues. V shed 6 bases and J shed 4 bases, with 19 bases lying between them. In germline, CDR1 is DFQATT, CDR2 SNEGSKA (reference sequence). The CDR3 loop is CSASRGGLEYEQYF. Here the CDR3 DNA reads TGCAGTGCCTCCAGGGGGGGACTAGAATACGAGCAGTACTTC.

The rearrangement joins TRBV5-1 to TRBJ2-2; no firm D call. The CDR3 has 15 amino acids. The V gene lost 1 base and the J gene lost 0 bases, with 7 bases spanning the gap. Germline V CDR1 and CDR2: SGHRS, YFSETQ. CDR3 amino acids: CASSLIAANTGELFF. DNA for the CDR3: TGCGCCAGCAGCTTGATTGCCGCGAACACCGGGGAGCTGTTTTTT.

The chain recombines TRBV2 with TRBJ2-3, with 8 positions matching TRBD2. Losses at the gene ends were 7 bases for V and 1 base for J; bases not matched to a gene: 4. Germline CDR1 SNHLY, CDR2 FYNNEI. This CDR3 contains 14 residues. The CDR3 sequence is CASMAGGGTDTQYF. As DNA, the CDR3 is TGTGCCAGCATGGCGGGAGGAGGCACAGATACGCAGTATTTT. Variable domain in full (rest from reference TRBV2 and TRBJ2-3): EPEVTQTPSHQVTQMGQEVILRCVPISNHLYFYWYRQILGQKVEFLVSFYNNEISEKSEIFDDQFSVERPDGSNFTLKIRSTKLEDSAMYFCASMAGGGTDTQYFGPGTRLTVL.

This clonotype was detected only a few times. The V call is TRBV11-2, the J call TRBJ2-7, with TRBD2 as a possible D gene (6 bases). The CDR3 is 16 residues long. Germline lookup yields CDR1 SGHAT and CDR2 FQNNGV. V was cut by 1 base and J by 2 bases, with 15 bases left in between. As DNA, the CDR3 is TGTGCCAGCAGCTTAGTGGGGGAACTAGCCACCTACGAGCAGTACGTC. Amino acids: CASSLVGELATYEQYV.

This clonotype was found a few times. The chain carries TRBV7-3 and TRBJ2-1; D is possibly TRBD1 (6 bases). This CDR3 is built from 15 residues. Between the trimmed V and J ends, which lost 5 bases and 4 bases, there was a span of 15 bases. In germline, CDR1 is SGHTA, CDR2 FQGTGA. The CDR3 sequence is CASSPSWTAYNEQFF. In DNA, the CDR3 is TGTGCCAGCAGCCCTTCCTGGACAGCTTACAATGAGCAGTTCTTC.

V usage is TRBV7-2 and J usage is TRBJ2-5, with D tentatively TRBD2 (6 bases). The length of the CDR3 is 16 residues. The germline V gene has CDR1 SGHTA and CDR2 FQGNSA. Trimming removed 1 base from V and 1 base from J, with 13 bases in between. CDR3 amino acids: CASSLVAGLAQETQYF. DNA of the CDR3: TGTGCCAGCAGCTTAGTTGCGGGACTGGCCCAAGAGACCCAGTACTTC.

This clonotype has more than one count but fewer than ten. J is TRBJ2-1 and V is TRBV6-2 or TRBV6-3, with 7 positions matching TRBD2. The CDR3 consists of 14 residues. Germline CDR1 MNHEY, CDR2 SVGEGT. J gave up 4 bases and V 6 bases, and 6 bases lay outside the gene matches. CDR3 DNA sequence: TGTGCCAGCAGGAGGGACTATTTATACAATGAGCAGTTCTTC. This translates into CASRRDYLYNEQFF.

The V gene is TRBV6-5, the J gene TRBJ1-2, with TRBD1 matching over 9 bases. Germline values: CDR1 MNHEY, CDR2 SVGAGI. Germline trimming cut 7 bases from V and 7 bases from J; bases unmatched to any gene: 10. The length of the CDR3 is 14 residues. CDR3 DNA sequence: TGTGCCAGCACCTTCACGGGACAGGGAGGTGGCTACACCTTC. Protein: CASTFTGQGGGYTF.

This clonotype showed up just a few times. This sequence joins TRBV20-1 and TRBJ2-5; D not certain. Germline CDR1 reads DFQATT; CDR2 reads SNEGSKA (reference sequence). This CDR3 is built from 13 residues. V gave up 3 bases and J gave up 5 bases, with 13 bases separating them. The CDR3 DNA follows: TGCAGTGCTAGCCCCGAAGGGTGGGAGACCCAGTACTTC. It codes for CSASPEGWETQYF.

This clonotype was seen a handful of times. The CDR3 here is CASSYSMGRPSSGNTIYF. DNA of the CDR3: TGTGCCAGCAGTTACTCGATGGGACGTCCGAGCTCTGGAAACACCATATATTTT. This chain links TRBV6-2 or TRBV6-3 with TRBJ1-3; tentative D call: TRBD1 (5 bases). Trimming left V 0 bases short and J 0 bases short, with 15 bases between. The CDR3 is 18 residues long. Germline CDR1 reads MNHEY; CDR2 reads SVGEGT.

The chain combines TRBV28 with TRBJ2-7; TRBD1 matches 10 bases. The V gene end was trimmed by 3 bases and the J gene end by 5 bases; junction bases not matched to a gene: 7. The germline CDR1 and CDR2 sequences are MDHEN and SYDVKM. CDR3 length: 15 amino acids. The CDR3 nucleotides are TGTGCCAGCAGTTTGATGGGACAGGGGATCCACGAGCAGTACTTC. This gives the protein CASSLMGQGIHEQYF.

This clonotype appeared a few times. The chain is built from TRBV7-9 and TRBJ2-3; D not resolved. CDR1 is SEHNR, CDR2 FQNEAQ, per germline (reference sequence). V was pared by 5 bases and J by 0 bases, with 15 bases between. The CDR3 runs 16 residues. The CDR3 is CASSPLARSSTDTQYF. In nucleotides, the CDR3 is TGTGCCAGCAGCCCTTTGGCTAGGTCCAGCACAGATACGCAGTATTTT.

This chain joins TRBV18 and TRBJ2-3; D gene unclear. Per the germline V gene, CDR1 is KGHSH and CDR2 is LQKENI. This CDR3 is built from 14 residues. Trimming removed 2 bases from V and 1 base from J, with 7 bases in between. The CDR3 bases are TGTGCCAGCTCACCAAGCTTCGGCACAGATACGCAGTATTTT. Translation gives CASSPSFGTDTQYF.

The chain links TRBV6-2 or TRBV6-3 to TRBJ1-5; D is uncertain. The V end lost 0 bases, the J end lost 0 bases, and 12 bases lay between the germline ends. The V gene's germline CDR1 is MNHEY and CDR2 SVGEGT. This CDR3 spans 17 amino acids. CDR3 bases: TGTGCCAGCAGTTACTCGAGCCCTCGTTATAGCAATCAGCCCCAGCATTTT. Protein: CASSYSSPRYSNQPQHF.

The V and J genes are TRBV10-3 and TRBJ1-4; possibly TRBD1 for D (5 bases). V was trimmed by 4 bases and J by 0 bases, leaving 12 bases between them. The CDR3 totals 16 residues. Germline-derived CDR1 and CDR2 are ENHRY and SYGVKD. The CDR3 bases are TGTGCCATCAGTGCACGAACAGGAGCAACTAATGAAAAACTGTTTTTT. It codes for CAISARTGATNEKLFF.

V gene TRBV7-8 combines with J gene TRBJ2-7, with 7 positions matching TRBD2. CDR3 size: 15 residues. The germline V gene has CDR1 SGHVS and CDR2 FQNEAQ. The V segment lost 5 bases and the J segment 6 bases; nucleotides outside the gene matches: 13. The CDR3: CASSPPGGRGGEQYV. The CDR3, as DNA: TGTGCCAGCAGCCCGCCTGGCGGGAGAGGTGGCGAGCAGTACGTC.

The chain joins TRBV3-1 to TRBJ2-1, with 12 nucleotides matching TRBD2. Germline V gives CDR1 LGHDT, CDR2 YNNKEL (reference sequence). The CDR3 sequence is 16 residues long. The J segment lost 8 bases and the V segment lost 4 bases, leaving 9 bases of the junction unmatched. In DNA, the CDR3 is TGTGCCAGCAGCCTACGACTAGCGGGAGCTGAAGATGAGCAGTTCTTC. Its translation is CASSLRLAGAEDEQFF.

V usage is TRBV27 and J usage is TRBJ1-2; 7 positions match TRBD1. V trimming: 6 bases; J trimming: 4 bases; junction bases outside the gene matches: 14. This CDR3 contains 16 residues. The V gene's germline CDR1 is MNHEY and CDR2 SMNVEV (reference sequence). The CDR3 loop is CASSSTRQGLGYGYTF. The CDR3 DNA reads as TGTGCCAGCAGCTCCACCCGACAGGGTTTGGGCTATGGCTACACCTTC.

CDR3 sequence: CASSERSSNQPQHF. CDR3 nucleotides: TGTGCCAGCAGTGAGAGGTCAAGCAATCAGCCCCAGCATTTT. The chain has TRBV2 and TRBJ1-5; D uncertain. Trimming pared 3 bases from V and 1 base from J, leaving 7 bases between. CDR1 is SNHLY, CDR2 FYNNEI, per germline. The CDR3 has 14 amino acids.

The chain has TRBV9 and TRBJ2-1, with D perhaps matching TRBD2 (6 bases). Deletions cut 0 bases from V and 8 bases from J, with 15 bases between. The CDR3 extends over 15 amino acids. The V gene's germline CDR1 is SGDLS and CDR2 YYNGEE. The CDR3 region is CASSVEPSGVYEQFF. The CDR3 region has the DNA TGTGCCAGCAGCGTAGAACCGTCGGGAGTATATGAGCAGTTCTTC.

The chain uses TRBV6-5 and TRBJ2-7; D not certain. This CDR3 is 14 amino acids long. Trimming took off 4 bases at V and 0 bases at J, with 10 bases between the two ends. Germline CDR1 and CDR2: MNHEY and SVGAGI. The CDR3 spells CASSFGTFSYEQYF. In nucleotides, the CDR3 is TGTGCCAGCAGTTTCGGCACCTTCTCCTACGAGCAGTACTTC.

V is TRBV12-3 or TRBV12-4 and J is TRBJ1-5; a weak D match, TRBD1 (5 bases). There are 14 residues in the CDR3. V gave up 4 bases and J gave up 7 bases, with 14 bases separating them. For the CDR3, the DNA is TGTGCCAGCAGTTGGGGCGGGATAAAACAGCCCCAGCATTTT. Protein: CASSWGGIKQPQHF.

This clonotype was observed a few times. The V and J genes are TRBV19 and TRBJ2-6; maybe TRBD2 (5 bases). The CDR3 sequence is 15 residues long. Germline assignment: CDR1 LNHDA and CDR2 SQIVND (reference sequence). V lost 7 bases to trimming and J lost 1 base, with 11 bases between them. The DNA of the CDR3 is TGTGCCAGTAATAAACTAGTGTCTGGGGCCAACGTCCTGACTTTC. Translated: CASNKLVSGANVLTF.

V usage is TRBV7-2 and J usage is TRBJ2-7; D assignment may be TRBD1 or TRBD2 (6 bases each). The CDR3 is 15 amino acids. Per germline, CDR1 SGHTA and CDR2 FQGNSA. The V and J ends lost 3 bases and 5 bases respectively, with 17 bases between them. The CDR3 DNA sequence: TGTGCCAGCAGCTTGGGGGCGAGAGCGGGCGACGAGCAGTACGTC. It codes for CASSLGARAGDEQYV.

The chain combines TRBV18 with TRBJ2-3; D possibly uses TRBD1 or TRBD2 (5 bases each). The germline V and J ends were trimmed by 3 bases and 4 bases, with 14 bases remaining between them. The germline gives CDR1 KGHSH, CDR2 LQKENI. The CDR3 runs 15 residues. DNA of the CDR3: TGTGCCAGCTCACCCCTAGGGCAGGGAGCAGATACGCAGTATTTT. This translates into CASSPLGQGADTQYF.

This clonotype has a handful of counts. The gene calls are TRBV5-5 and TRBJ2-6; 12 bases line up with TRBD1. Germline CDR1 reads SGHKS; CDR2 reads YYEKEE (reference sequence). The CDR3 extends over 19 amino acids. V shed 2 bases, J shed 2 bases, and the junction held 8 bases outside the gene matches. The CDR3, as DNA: TGTGCCAGCAGCTTAGGGACAGGGGGCGGACTTACTGGGGCCAACGTCCTGACTTTC. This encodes CASSLGTGGGLTGANVLTF.

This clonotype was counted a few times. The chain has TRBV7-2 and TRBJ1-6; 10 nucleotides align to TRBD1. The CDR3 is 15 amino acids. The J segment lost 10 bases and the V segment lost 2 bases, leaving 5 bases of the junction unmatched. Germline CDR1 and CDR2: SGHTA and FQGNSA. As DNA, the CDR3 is TGTGCCAGCAGCTTAAGGGACAGGGGTATATCACCCCTCCACTTT. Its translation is CASSLRDRGISPLHF.